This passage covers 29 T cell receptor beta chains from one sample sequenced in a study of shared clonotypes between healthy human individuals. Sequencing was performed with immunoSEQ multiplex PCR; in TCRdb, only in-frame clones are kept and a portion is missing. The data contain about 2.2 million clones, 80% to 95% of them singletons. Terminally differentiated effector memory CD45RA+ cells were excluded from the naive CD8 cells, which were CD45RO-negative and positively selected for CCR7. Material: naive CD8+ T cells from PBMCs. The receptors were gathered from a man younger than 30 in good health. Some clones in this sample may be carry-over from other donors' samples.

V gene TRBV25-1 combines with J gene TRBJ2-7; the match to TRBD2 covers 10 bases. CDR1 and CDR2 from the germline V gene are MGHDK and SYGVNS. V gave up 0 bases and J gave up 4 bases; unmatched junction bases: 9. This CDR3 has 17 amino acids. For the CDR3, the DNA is TGTGCCAGCAGTGAATATAGGGTAATTAGCGGGAGGTACGAGCAGTACTTC. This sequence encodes CASSEYRVISGRYEQYF.

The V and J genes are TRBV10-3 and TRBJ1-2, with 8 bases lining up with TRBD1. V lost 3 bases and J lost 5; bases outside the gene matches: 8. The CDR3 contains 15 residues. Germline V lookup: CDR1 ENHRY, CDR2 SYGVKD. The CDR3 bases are TGTGCCATCAGTGACCGGGACAGGATATATTATGGCTACACCTTC. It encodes CAISDRDRIYYGYTF.

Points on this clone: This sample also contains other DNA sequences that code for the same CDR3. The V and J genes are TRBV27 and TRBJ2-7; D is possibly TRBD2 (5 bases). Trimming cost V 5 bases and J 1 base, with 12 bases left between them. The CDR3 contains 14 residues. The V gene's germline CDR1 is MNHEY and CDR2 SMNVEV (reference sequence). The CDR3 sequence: CASSPRTGSYEQYF. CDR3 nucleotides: TGTGCCAGCAGTCCCCGGACTGGATCCTACGAGCAGTACTTC.

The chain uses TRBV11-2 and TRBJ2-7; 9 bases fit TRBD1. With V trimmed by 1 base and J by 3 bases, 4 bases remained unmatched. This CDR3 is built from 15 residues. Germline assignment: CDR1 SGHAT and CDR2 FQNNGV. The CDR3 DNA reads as TGTGCCAGCAGCTTAGGTGCGACAGGGGGCTACGAGCAGTACTTC. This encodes CASSLGATGGYEQYF.

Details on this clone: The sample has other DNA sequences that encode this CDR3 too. In DNA form, the CDR3 reads TGTGCCAGCAGCCTCCCCGGGAGTGAGCAGTACTTC. Translated: CASSLPGSEQYF. The chain joins TRBV28 to TRBJ2-7; possibly TRBD2 for D (6 bases). The ends were cut back, 6 bases at V and 7 bases at J, with 13 bases in the middle. There are 12 residues in the CDR3. Looked up from germline, CDR1 is MDHEN and CDR2 is SYDVKM.

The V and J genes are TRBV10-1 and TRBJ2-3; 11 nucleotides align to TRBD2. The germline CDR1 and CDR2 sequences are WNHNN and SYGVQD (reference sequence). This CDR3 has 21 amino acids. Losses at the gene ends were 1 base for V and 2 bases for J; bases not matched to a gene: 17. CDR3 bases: TGCGCCAGCAGTGAGTTTATAGGCCTAGCGGGAGGACCACCCCTCACAGATACGCAGTATTTT. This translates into CASSEFIGLAGGPPLTDTQYF.

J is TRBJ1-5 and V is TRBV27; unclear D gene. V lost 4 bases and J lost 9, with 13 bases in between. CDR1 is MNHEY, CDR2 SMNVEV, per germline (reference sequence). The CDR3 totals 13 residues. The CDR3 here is CASSSWATGPQHF. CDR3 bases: TGTGCCAGCAGTTCGTGGGCGACGGGGCCCCAGCATTTT.

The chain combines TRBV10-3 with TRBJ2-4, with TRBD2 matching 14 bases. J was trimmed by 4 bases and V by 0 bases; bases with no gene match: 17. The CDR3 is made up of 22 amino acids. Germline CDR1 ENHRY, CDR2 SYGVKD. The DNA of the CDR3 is TGTGCCATCAGTGAGTCTACGACTAGCGGGAGGGCCCGGGGGTCGGAAAAAAACATTCAGTACTTC. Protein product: CAISESTTSGRARGSEKNIQYF.

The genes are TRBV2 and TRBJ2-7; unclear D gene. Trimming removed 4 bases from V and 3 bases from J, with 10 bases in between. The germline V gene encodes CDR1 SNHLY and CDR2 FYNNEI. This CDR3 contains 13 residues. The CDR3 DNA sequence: TGTGCCAGCAGTGGAGATAGGATCTACGAGCAGTACTTC. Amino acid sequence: CASSGDRIYEQYF.

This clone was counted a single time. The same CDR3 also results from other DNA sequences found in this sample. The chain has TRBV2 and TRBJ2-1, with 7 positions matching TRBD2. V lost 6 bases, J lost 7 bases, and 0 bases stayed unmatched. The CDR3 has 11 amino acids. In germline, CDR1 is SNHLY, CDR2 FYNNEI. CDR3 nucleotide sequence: TGTGCCAGCAGGGGGGGGAATGAGCAGTTCTTC. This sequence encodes CASRGGNEQFF.

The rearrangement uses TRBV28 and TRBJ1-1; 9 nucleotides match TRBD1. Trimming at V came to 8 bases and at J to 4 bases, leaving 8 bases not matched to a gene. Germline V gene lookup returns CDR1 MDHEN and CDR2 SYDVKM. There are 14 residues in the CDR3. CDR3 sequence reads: CASGGQGAATEAFF. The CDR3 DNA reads TGTGCCAGCGGGGGACAGGGAGCCGCCACTGAAGCTTTCTTT.

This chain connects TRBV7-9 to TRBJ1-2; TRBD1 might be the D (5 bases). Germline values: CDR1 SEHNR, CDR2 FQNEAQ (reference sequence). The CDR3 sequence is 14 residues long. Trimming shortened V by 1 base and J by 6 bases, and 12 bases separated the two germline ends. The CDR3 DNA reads TGTGCCAGCAGCTTAGGGGGGACGGCCAATGGCTACACCTTC. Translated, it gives CASSLGGTANGYTF.

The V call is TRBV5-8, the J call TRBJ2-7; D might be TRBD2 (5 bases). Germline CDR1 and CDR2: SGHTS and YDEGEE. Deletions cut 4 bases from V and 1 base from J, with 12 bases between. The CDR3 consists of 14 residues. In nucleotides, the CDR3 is TGTGCCAGCAGCCCCGGACTGATTTCCTACGAGCAGTACTTC. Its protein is CASSPGLISYEQYF.

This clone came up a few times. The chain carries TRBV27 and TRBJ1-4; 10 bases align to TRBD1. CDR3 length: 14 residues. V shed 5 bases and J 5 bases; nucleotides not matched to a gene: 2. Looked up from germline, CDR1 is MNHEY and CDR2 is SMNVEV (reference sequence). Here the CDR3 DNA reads TGTGCCAGCAGTCCGACAGGGGGCAATGAAAAACTGTTTTTT. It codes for CASSPTGGNEKLFF.

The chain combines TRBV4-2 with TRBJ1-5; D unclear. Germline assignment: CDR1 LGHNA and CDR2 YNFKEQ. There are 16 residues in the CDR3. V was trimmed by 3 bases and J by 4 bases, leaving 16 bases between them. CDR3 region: CASSQRTDWPNQPQHF. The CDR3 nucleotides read TGTGCCAGCAGCCAGAGGACGGACTGGCCGAATCAGCCCCAGCATTTT.

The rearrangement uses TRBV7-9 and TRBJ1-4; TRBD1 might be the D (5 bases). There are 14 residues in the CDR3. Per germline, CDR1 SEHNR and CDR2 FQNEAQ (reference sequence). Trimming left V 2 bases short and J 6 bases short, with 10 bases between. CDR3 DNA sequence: TGTGCCAGCAGCTTATCCGGGGGTGATGAAAAACTGTTTTTT. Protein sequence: CASSLSGGDEKLFF.

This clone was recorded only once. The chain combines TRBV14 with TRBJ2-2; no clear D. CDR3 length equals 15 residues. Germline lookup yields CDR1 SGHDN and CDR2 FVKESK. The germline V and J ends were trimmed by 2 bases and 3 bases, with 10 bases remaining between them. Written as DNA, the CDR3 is TGTGCCAGCAGCCAAACACCCTTTTACACCGGGGAGCTGTTTTTT. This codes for CASSQTPFYTGELFF.

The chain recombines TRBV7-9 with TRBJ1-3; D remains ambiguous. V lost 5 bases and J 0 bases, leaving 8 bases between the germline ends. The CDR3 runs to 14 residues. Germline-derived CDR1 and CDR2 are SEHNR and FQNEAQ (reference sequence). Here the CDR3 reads CASSPGVSGNTIYF. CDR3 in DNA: TGTGCCAGCAGCCCAGGCGTCTCTGGAAACACCATATATTTT.

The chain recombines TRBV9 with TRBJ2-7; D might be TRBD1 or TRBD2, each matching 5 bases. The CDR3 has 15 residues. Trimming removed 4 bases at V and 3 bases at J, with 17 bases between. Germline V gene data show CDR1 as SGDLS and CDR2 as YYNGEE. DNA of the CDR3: TGTGCCAGCAGCCCAGAGGTGGGGGACGGCTACGAGCAGTACTTC. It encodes CASSPEVGDGYEQYF.

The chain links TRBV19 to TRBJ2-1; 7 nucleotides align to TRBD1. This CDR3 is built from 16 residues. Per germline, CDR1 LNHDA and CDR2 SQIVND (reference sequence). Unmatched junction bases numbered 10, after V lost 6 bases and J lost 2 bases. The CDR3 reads CASSEGALPPYNEQFF. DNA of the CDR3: TGTGCCAGTAGCGAGGGGGCGCTTCCCCCCTACAATGAGCAGTTCTTC.

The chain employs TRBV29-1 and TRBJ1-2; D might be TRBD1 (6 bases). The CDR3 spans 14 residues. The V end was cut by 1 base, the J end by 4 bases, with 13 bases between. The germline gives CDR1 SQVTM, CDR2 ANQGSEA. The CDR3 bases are TGCAGCGTTGAAGGGGGACAACTAGTCTATGGCTACACCTTC. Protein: CSVEGGQLVYGYTF.

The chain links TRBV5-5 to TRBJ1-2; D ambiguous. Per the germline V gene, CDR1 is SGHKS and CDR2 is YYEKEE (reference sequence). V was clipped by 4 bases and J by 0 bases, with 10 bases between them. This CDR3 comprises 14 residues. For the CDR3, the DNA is TGTGCCAGCAGCCCGGGCGGGCCTAACTATGGCTACACCTTC. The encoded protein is CASSPGGPNYGYTF.

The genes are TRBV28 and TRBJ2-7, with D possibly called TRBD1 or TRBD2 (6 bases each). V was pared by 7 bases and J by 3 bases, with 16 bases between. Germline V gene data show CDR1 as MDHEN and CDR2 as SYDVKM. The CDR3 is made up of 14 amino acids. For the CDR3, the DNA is TGTGCCAGCAATACGGGGGCTAGTCGCTACGAGCAGTACTTC. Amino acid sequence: CASNTGASRYEQYF.

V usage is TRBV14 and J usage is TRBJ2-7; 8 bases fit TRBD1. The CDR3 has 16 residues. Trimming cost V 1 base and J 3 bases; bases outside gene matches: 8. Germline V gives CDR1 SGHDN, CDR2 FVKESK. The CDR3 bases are TGTGCCAGCAGCCAAGGTTATAGGACAGGGTTCTACGAGCAGTACTTC. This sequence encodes CASSQGYRTGFYEQYF.

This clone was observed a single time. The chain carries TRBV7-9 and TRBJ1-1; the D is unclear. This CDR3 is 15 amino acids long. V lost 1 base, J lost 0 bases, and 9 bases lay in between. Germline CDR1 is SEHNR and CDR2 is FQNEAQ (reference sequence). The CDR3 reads CASSLVRQLNTEAFF. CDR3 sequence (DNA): TGTGCCAGCAGCTTAGTTAGGCAGCTGAACACTGAAGCTTTCTTT.

CDR3 in amino acids: CASSRLGIAGLDEQFF. The CDR3 bases are TGTGCCAGCAGCCGCCTGGGAATAGCGGGATTAGATGAGCAGTTCTTC. V is TRBV14 and J is TRBJ2-1, with 8 bases aligning to TRBD2. The CDR3 has 16 amino acids. V trimming: 4 bases; J trimming: 8 bases; junction bases outside the gene matches: 13. Germline-derived CDR1 and CDR2 are SGHDN and FVKESK.

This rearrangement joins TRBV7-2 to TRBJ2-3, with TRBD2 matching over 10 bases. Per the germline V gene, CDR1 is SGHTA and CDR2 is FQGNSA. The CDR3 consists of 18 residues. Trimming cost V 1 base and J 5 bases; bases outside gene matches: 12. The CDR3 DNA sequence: TGTGCCAGCAGCTTAGTAGGGTACCTAGCGGGAGTATTAGATACGCAGTATTTT. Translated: CASSLVGYLAGVLDTQYF.

DNA for the CDR3: TGTGCCACCAGCAGAGATGGGACGGCCCTGAGCACAGATACGCAGTATTTT. This sequence encodes CATSRDGTALSTDTQYF. The chain carries TRBV15 and TRBJ2-3, with D tentatively TRBD1 or TRBD2 (5 bases each). The V end was cut by 0 bases, the J end by 0 bases, with 13 bases between. Germline V gene lookup returns CDR1 LNHNV and CDR2 YYDKDF (reference sequence). The CDR3 runs 17 residues.

CDR3 bases: TGTGCCAGCAGCCAATTCCCCAGGGGTAGCGAGCAGTACTTC. This gives the protein CASSQFPRGSEQYF. The V and J genes are TRBV28 and TRBJ2-7; weak D call: TRBD1 (6 bases). CDR3 length: 14 amino acids. V lost 6 bases and J 6 bases, leaving 18 bases between the germline ends. Germline CDR1 and CDR2: MDHEN and SYDVKM.